The clone carrying this T cell receptor (beta chain) was counted ten times or more. Germline V CDR1 and CDR2: SGHAT, FQNNGV. The CDR3 length is 17 residues. V was trimmed by 5 bases and J by 0 bases, leaving 20 bases between them. RNA transcripts gave rise to amplified TCR beta CDR3 regions. Carried out on the TCR CDR3, a first-round RT-PCR used the HTBI primer set. One entry per CDR3 protein, called by TCRdb with MiXCR from the multiplex PCR reads. The table lists 340,000 or so distinct CDR3 sequences, 16% of them singletons. This specimen belongs to a study of T cells in Graves' hyperthyroidism and ophthalmopathy.

Specimen: blood. The genes are TRBV11-2 and TRBJ2-7; D is tentatively TRBD1 or TRBD2 (5 bases each). This clonotype was obtained from a man in his thirties or forties with Graves' hyperthyroidism. The CDR3 region has the DNA TGTGCCAGCAGCGCGACAGCTGGGACGGCGAGCTCCTACGAGCAGTACTTC. Amino acid sequence: CASSATAGTASSYEQYF. Variable domain in full (rest from reference TRBV11-2 and TRBJ2-7): EAGVAQSPRYKIIEKRQSVAFWCNPISGHATLYWYQQILGQGPKLLIQFQNNGVVDDSQLPKDRFSAERLKGVDSTLKIQPAKLEDSAVYLCASSATAGTASSYEQYFGPGTRLTVT.